These T cell receptor beta chains were read from a single sample in a study of Graves' ophthalmopathy and Graves' hyperthyroidism. TCRdb re-analysed the multiplex PCR reads in MiXCR, keeping a single row per CDR3 protein. Seen here are 300,000 to 400,000 distinct CDR3 sequences, 15% to 20% observed once, and the top ten hold approximately 13%. The source material was peripheral blood. The origin of the receptors is an adult man with Graves' ophthalmopathy. Each CDR3 is given with its conserved first and last residue. Each record gives: J gene, V gene, clone size, CDR3 length, D gene, CDR3 DNA, CDR3 protein. The D gene is left open where the match is weak. Clone size appears in some rows only: once, few, many, or a class for an expanded clone.

TRBJ2-2 TRBV5-1 - 14 - TGCGCCAGCAGCGGGGGGACGGTCCGCGGGGAGCTGTTTTTT CASSGGTVRGELFF
TRBJ1-3 TRBV2 many 17 - TGTGCCAGCAGGGATGACAGCAGATTTTTCTCTGGAAACACCATATATTTT CASRDDSRFFSGNTIYF
TRBJ1-5 TRBV5-1 many 15 - TGCGCCAGCAGCTTGGAAGGAGGCTCGGGTCAGCCCCAGCATTTT CASSLEGGSGQPQHF
TRBJ1-6 TRBV20-1 many 15 TRBD1 TGCAGTGCTTTTTTGGGACAGGGGGATCATTCACCCCTCCACTTT CSAFLGQGDHSPLHF
TRBJ2-7 TRBV19 many 17 TRBD2 TGTGCCAGTAGCACCCACGACCGGGGACTAGCCAACTACGAGCAGTACTTC CASSTHDRGLANYEQYF
TRBJ2-5 TRBV7-9 many 14 TRBD1 TGTGCCAGCAGCCGGGACAGGGGAAGGGAGACCCAGTACTTC CASSRDRGRETQYF
TRBJ2-7 TRBV2 many 15 TRBD2 TGTGCCAGCAGCGCCGCTAGCGGGAGAAGCTACGAGCAGTACTTC CASSAASGRSYEQYF
TRBJ2-5 TRBV28 - 15 - TGTGCCAGCAGTTTATATAGGACAGCCCAAGAGACCCAGTACTTC CASSLYRTAQETQYF
TRBJ2-5 TRBV9 many 15 TRBD2 TGTGCCAGCAGCGCCGAGGCGGGGGGGCCCAAGACCCAGTACTTC CASSAEAGGPKTQYF
TRBJ1-5 TRBV20-1 many 13 - TGCAGTGCGCTCCGGGACACAAATCAGCCCCAGCATTTT CSALRDTNQPQHF
TRBJ1-5 TRBV28 many 13 TRBD1 TGTGCCAGCCGGACAGGGGGAAGTCAGCCCCAGCATTTT CASRTGGSQPQHF
TRBJ2-7 TRBV6-4 many 17 TRBD1 TGTGCCAGCAGTCCCCGGGGAGGACAGGGTATCGTCTACGAGCAGTACTTC CASSPRGGQGIVYEQYF
TRBJ2-4 TRBV12-3/TRBV12-4 - 13 - TGTGCCAGCGGGGCCAGGGCCAAAAACATTCAGTACTTC CASGARAKNIQYF
TRBJ2-4 TRBV7-2 many 15 - TGTGCCAGCAGCTTAGTCGCCACAAAGGGAAACATTCAGTACTTC CASSLVATKGNIQYF
TRBJ1-2 TRBV10-3 many 15 TRBD1 TGTGCCATCAGCCAGGGACAGGGGGGAGCCTATGGCTACACCTTC CAISQGQGGAYGYTF
TRBJ1-1 TRBV30 many 13 - TGTGCCTGGAGCCTGTCCCGGAACACTGAAGCTTTCTTT CAWSLSRNTEAFF
TRBJ1-2 TRBV12-3/TRBV12-4 many 17 - TGTGCCAGCACTAAGGAAAGAAGGACCGCGTTTAACTATGGCTACACCTTC CASTKERRTAFNYGYTF
TRBJ2-7 TRBV20-1 - 13 - TGCAGTGCTAGAAGGGGCCTTGGGGGGGAGCAGTACTTC CSARRGLGGEQYF
TRBJ2-3 TRBV4-2 many 17 TRBD2 TGTGCCAGCAGCCAAGCGGCTAGCGGGGGTAACACAGATACGCAGTATTTT CASSQAASGGNTDTQYF
TRBJ1-2 TRBV6-2/TRBV6-3 - 19 - TGTGCCAGCAGTTACTCGATGACCCAGGGCACGACTGTTAACTATGGCTACACCTTC CASSYSMTQGTTVNYGYTF
TRBJ1-3 TRBV5-1 many 14 - TGCGCCAGCAGCATGACAGCATCCAGAAACGCCATATATTTT CASSMTASRNAIYF
TRBJ1-1 TRBV2 many 14 - TGTGCCAGCAGTGAATTGAGGGTTATGGCTGAAGCTTTCTTT CASSELRVMAEAFF
TRBJ1-2 TRBV6-5 many 14 - TGTGCCAGCAGTTACGGGGCTAGAGGGATAGGCTACACCTTC CASSYGARGIGYTF
TRBJ2-5 TRBV29-1 many 13 TRBD1 TGCAGCGTTGATCGGGACAGGGGAGAGACCCAGTACTTC CSVDRDRGETQYF
TRBJ1-2 TRBV6-2/TRBV6-3 many 14 - TGTGCCAGCAGTTACATCGGGGAACGAAGTGGCTACACCTTC CASSYIGERSGYTF
TRBJ1-2 TRBV12-3/TRBV12-4 few 16 - TGTGCCAGCAGTTTCGGCAGGGTCCTTTTAAACTATGGCTACATCTTC CASSFGRVLLNYGYIF
TRBJ2-7 TRBV10-3 - 14 TRBD1 TGTGCCATCAGTACAGGGGGCGAATTCTACGAGCAGTACTTC CAISTGGEFYEQYF
TRBJ1-1 TRBV4-1 - 14 - TGCGCCAGCAGCCAGCCGGGGAGCCTCACTGAAGCTTTCTTT CASSQPGSLTEAFF
TRBJ1-6 TRBV7-2 once 15 TRBD1 TGTGCCAGCAGCCCTGACGGGACAGGGGATTCACCCCTCCACTTT CASSPDGTGDSPLHF
TRBJ2-7 TRBV7-2 - 17 TRBD2 TGTGCCAGCAGCTTAGCGCGAGGACTAGCGGAATCCTACGAGCAGTACTTC CASSLARGLAESYEQYF
TRBJ1-1 TRBV29-1 - 15 TRBD1 TGCAGCGTTGCTCCTAGACAGGGTGGTAGCACTGAAGCTTTCTTT CSVAPRQGGSTEAFF
TRBJ2-3 TRBV7-3 many 17 TRBD1 TGTGCCAGCAGCTTAGTGGGGCAGGGGGCTAGCACAGATACGCAGTATTTT CASSLVGQGASTDTQYF
TRBJ1-5 TRBV6-1 many 14 - TGTGCCAGCAGTGAAGGGGGGGTAGTGAAGCCCCAGCATTTT CASSEGGVVKPQHF
TRBJ2-7 TRBV5-1 many 19 TRBD2 TGCGCCAGCAGCTCGGCCAAACAAGCTAGCGGGAGGGCCGTATACGAGCAGTACTTC CASSSAKQASGRAVYEQYF
TRBJ2-7 TRBV7-9 many 14 - TGTGCCAGCAGCTTAGTACCTTCTGTTGACGAGCAGTACTTC CASSLVPSVDEQYF
TRBJ1-2 TRBV10-2 many 13 - TGCGCCAGCAGTGAGTCCGGGCAAGGAGGCTACACCTTC CASSESGQGGYTF
TRBJ2-7 TRBV28 - 12 TRBD2 TGTGCCAGCAGCGGGGGGGCAGTTCAGCAGTACTTC CASSGGAVQQYF
TRBJ2-7 TRBV5-1 - 15 TRBD1 TGCGCCAGCAGCCCGGCCGGGACAGCGACCTACGAGCAGTACTTC CASSPAGTATYEQYF
TRBJ2-5 TRBV30 many 14 - TGTGCCTGGATCGTTCGGGGCAGGCGAGAGACCCAGTACTTC CAWIVRGRRETQYF
TRBJ2-7 TRBV4-1 many 14 TRBD1 TGCGCCAGCAGCCAAGATCTGAGACAGGGCGAGCAGTACTTC CASSQDLRQGEQYF
TRBJ1-1 TRBV6-5 few 15 - TGTGCCAGCACCTTACTCCGAGCCCGGGACACTGAAGCTTTCTTT CASTLLRARDTEAFF
TRBJ1-1 TRBV7-8 many 15 - TGTGCCAGCGGGCTGGATCAGGGCAGGGCTCCCGGGGCTTTCTTT CASGLDQGRAPGAFF
TRBJ1-5 TRBV20-1 - 14 - TGCAGTGCTAGAGATAATAGGGGATATCAGCCCCAGCATTTT CSARDNRGYQPQHF
TRBJ2-7 TRBV12-3/TRBV12-4 many 14 - TGTGCCAGCAACCCGGGGGCGCAGTCTGTCGAGCAGTACTTC CASNPGAQSVEQYF
TRBJ1-1 TRBV27 many 14 - TGTGCCAGCAGCCCAGGGTCATGGGGCCCTGAAGCTTTCTTT CASSPGSWGPEAFF
TRBJ2-7 TRBV6-5 - 13 - TGTGCCAGCAGTTCCCCGGGCAGCGGAGAGCAGTACTTC CASSSPGSGEQYF
TRBJ1-1 TRBV29-1 - 12 - TGCAGCGCTCTAACCTTGAACACTGAAGCTTTCTTT CSALTLNTEAFF
TRBJ2-5 TRBV7-8 many 14 - TGTGCCAGCAGCTTAGGCTATGCCCAAGAGACCCAGTACTTC CASSLGYAQETQYF
TRBJ1-1 TRBV19 many 13 TRBD1 TGTGCCAGTAGGTGGCAGGGGGACACTGAAGCTTTCTTT CASRWQGDTEAFF
TRBJ2-6 TRBV6-1 many 19 TRBD1 TGTGCCAGCAGTCGAACATCCGGGACAGGAGACTCTGGGGCCAACGTCCTGACTTTC CASSRTSGTGDSGANVLTF
TRBJ2-7 TRBV11-1 many 14 TRBD1 TGTGCCAGCAGGAGACAGGGGGCGTCTTACGAGCAGTACTTC CASRRQGASYEQYF
TRBJ1-5 TRBV7-2 many 15 TRBD1 TGTGCCAGTACATTTGACAGGGCTAGCAATCAGCCCCAGCATTTT CASTFDRASNQPQHF
TRBJ2-7 TRBV29-1 many 14 TRBD1 TGCAGCGTAGTGACAGGGGGGAGCTCCTACGAGCAGTACTTC CSVVTGGSSYEQYF
TRBJ2-7 TRBV10-3 - 13 TRBD1 TGTGCCATCAGTGACCCAAACAGGGGCGAGCAGTACTTC CAISDPNRGEQYF